Below are 13 T cell receptor beta chains sequenced from a single sample in a study of radiotherapy plus CTLA-4 blockade in lung cancer. Generated by immunoSEQ multiplex PCR, the TCRdb table keeps only in-frame clones and is missing some. The repertoire holds 35,000 or so clones, with roughly 85% as singletons. Sequencing was performed on peripheral blood, taken from a patient treated with radiotherapy plus ipilimumab. The receptors were gathered from a human donor with non-small cell lung cancer who had stable disease on radiotherapy plus ipilimumab.

This chain connects TRBV27 to TRBJ2-1; D perhaps matches TRBD2 (5 bases). Trimming shortened V by 6 bases and J by 7 bases, and 16 bases separated the two germline ends. This CDR3 region has 14 residues. Germline V gene data show CDR1 as MNHEY and CDR2 as SMNVEV (reference sequence). The CDR3 nucleotides are TGTGCCAGCAGCTTGGGTGAGGGATGGAATGAGCAGTTCTTC. Its translation is CASSLGEGWNEQFF.

CDR3 loop: CASSLAGDRDEQYF. CDR3 bases: TGTGCCAGCAGCTTAGCGGGGGACAGGGACGAGCAGTACTTC. The rearrangement links TRBV7-2 to TRBJ2-7; 9 bases line up with TRBD1. V trimming: 0 bases; J trimming: 5 bases; junction bases outside the gene matches: 2. From germline, CDR1 is SGHTA and CDR2 FQGNSA. The CDR3 covers 14 residues.

The genes are TRBV6-4 and TRBJ2-3; 15 bases are a match to TRBD2. This CDR3 region has 19 residues. V lost 7 bases, J lost 0 bases, and 11 bases stayed unmatched. Per the germline V gene, CDR1 is MRHNA and CDR2 is SNTAGT. Here the CDR3 DNA reads TGTGCCAGCACCCAGAAAGGACTAGCGGGGGGGGTTAGCACAGATACGCAGTATTTT. This encodes CASTQKGLAGGVSTDTQYF.

V and J are TRBV28 and TRBJ2-1; D possibly corresponds to TRBD1 (7 bases). V was trimmed by 7 bases and J by 2 bases, leaving 12 bases between them. CDR1 MDHEN and CDR2 SYDVKM come from the germline V gene. There are 14 residues in the CDR3. The CDR3 nucleotides are TGTGCCAGCAAGCAGGGGGGAACCTACAATGAGCAGTTCTTC. Translated: CASKQGGTYNEQFF.

This clone was counted once. This sequence joins TRBV7-8 and TRBJ2-3; D is unclear. The germline CDR1 and CDR2 sequences are SGHVS and FQNEAQ. Trimming left V 1 base short and J 4 bases short, with 15 bases between. The CDR3 extends over 16 amino acids. The chain's CDR3 is CASSLEGGSPPDTQYF. CDR3 coding DNA: TGTGCCAGCAGCTTAGAAGGCGGATCACCCCCAGATACGCAGTATTTT.

The CDR3 is CASSLGLAGEDEQFF. CDR3 in DNA: TGTGCCAGCAGCTTGGGGCTAGCGGGAGAGGATGAGCAGTTCTTC. The V gene is TRBV11-2, the J gene TRBJ2-1; 10 nucleotides align to TRBD2. Germline lookup yields CDR1 SGHAT and CDR2 FQNNGV. J was trimmed by 8 bases and V by 3 bases; bases with no gene match: 7. The CDR3 extends over 15 amino acids.

The J gene is TRBJ1-2, the V gene TRBV12-2; the D call of TRBD1 is as the table states it, not checked on the DNA. TRBV12-2 is a listed pseudogene. The CDR3 covers 17 residues. Written as DNA, the CDR3 is TGTGCAAGTCGCTTAGCGGGGGGACAGGGGCTGGAGTATGGCTACACCTTC. The encoded protein is CASRLAGGQGLEYGYTF.

This rearrangement joins TRBV11-2 to TRBJ1-1; D ambiguous. V lost 3 bases to trimming and J lost 2 bases, with 13 bases between them. CDR3 length equals 15 residues. CDR1 SGHAT and CDR2 FQNNGV come from the germline V gene. The DNA for the CDR3 is TGTGCCAGCAGCTTTAGTAGCACGCCAAACACTGAAGCTTTCTTT. It yields the protein CASSFSSTPNTEAFF.

This sequence joins TRBV4-1 and TRBJ2-7, with TRBD1 identical over 9 bases. With V trimmed by 3 bases and J by 11 bases, 8 bases remained unmatched. Per germline, CDR1 MGHRA and CDR2 YSYEKL. This CDR3 has 13 residues. CDR3 residues: CASSQREGQGKYF. In DNA, the CDR3 is TGCGCCAGCAGCCAGAGAGAAGGACAGGGGAAGTACTTC.

The chain employs TRBV9 and TRBJ2-2; no reliable D call. CDR3 size: 17 residues. CDR1 and CDR2 (germline): SGDLS, YYNGEE. Trimming took 0 bases from V and 0 from J, leaving 12 bases between them. The CDR3 DNA follows: TGTGCCAGCAGCGTAGCTGAGACTCGCGCGAACACCGGGGAGCTGTTTTTT. This sequence encodes CASSVAETRANTGELFF.

The chain uses TRBV19 and TRBJ1-3; D is unresolved. The CDR3 runs to 16 residues. V was trimmed by 3 bases and J by 0 bases, leaving 12 bases between them. From germline, CDR1 is LNHDA and CDR2 SQIVND (reference sequence). This CDR3 reads CASSISAGNSGNTIYF. In DNA form, the CDR3 reads TGTGCCAGTAGTATCTCGGCGGGAAACTCTGGAAACACCATATATTTT.

The chain combines TRBV7-2 with TRBJ1-1; 10 bases are a match to TRBD1. CDR3 length: 15 amino acids. From germline, CDR1 is SGHTA and CDR2 FQGNSA. Trimming at V came to 4 bases and at J to 8 bases, leaving 10 bases not matched to a gene. CDR3 nucleotide sequence: TGTGCCAGCAGCTCCTCACCCGGGACAGGGGCAGAAGCTTTCTTT. It codes for CASSSSPGTGAEAFF. Based on the CDR3 plus reference TRBV7-2 and TRBJ1-1, the full variable domain is GAGVSQSPSNKVTEKGKDVELRCDPISGHTALYWYRQSLGQGLEFLIYFQGNSAPDKSGLPSDRFSAERTGGSVSTLTIQRTQQEDSAVYLCASSSSPGTGAEAFFGQGTRLTVV.

The J gene is TRBJ2-3, the V gene TRBV7-6, with a tentative D call TRBD2 (6 bases). CDR3 length: 15 residues. Trimming pared 0 bases from V and 4 bases from J, leaving 11 bases between. CDR1 is SGHVS, CDR2 FNYEAQ, per germline. The CDR3 reads CASSLAFGSADTQYF. The DNA of the CDR3 is TGTGCCAGCAGCTTAGCTTTCGGGAGTGCAGATACGCAGTATTTT.